The clone carrying this T cell receptor beta chain has more than one count but fewer than ten. What it recognizes is unknown. This record belongs to a study of T-cell memory formation after mild COVID-19. About the research overall: Clusters were largely donor specific.

Trimming took 4 bases from V and 11 from J, leaving 23 bases between them. CDR3 size: 15 residues. Germline CDR1 and CDR2: SGHVS and FNYEAQ. Study observations and caveats: Clones contracting over day 15 to 85 were CD4/CD8 balanced, with later expanders leaning CD4+.

From 5'RACE with constant-segment primers came TCR alpha and TCR beta cDNA libraries that carried sample barcodes and UMIs. MiXCR, applied by TCRdb to the 5' RACE reads, yields one record per CDR3 protein. The data contain roughly 370,000 distinct CDR3 sequences, about 16% of them singletons. The V gene is TRBV7-6, the J gene TRBJ1-1; the D gene is possibly TRBD1 (6 bases). Sample: PBMCs or a T cell subset sorted from them (not recorded which). The sequence was obtained from a man between 18 and 29 years old who had mild COVID-19 (a few samples of this study predate the infection). Cell type and time point are not known. As DNA, the CDR3 is TGTGCCAGCAGCTCGGAGGGGGGAATATCAGAAGTGGCTTTCTTT. Protein product: CASSSEGGISEVAFF.